A selection of T cell receptor beta chains follows, all from one sample in a study of OX40 agonist ivuxolimab in advanced cancers. The table came from immunoSEQ multiplex PCR; TCRdb's copy has only in-frame clones and leaves some out. Among approximately 69,000 clones listed, 90% to 95% were seen once. Sequenced here: CD4+ or CD8+ T cells sorted from blood, sampled in a trial of the OX40 agonist ivuxolimab. The receptors stem from an adult with an advanced solid tumor such as melanoma, head and neck, liver or kidney cancer. Both conserved end residues are part of each CDR3. The D gene is left open where the match is weak. Not all rows give a size; the values are once, few, many and, for expanded clones, a class.

DNA | CDR3 | size | J | D | V
TGTGCCAGCAGTTTATGGGGAAACTATGGCTACACCTTC | CASSLWGNYGYTF | . | TRBJ1-2 | . | TRBV27
TGTGCCAGCAGTACCGGACGGCGAAACTATGGCTACACCTTC | CASSTGRRNYGYTF | . | TRBJ1-2 | . | TRBV6-5
TGTGCCAGTAGTCAGGACTCCTACAATGAGCAGTTCTTC | CASSQDSYNEQFF | . | TRBJ2-1 | . | TRBV19
TGTGCCAGCAGCCGACAGGGTACAACTAATGAAAAACTGTTTTTT | CASSRQGTTNEKLFF | . | TRBJ1-4 | TRBD1 | TRBV6-5
TGTGCCAGCAGCTTAGAAGGGGGCAACTATGGCTACACCTTC | CASSLEGGNYGYTF | . | TRBJ1-2 | TRBD1 | TRBV7-8
TGTGCCAGCAGCTTTCCGGGACAGTCCATATATGGCTACACCTTC | CASSFPGQSIYGYTF | . | TRBJ1-2 | TRBD1 | TRBV7-9
TGTGCCAGCAGCTTAGGCCTGGGCGGACACAATCAGCCCCAGCATTTT | CASSLGLGGHNQPQHF | once | TRBJ1-5 | . | TRBV7-8
TGTGCCAGCAGTCTCCAGGGGGAATCTCCCTACGAGCAGTACTTC | CASSLQGESPYEQYF | . | TRBJ2-7 | TRBD1 | TRBV27
TGTGCCAGCAGCTACCTGGGCACCGCCTACGAGCAGTACTTC | CASSYLGTAYEQYF | . | TRBJ2-7 | . | TRBV7-9
TGTGCCAGCAGCCAAGATCCGAAAGGGGGAATGACTGAAGCTTTCTTT | CASSQDPKGGMTEAFF | . | TRBJ1-1 | . | TRBV4-2
TGTGCCACCAGCAGAGTCGGCATACTCAGCTCTGGAAACACCATATATTTT | CATSRVGILSSGNTIYF | . | TRBJ1-3 | . | TRBV15
TGTGCCAGCAGTTCACCTGGGGCAGGAGAGACCCAGTACTTC | CASSSPGAGETQYF | . | TRBJ2-5 | . | TRBV7-9
TGTGCCAGCAGCTTGGGGACTAGCATCTATGAGCAGTTCTTC | CASSLGTSIYEQFF | . | TRBJ2-1 | TRBD2 | TRBV5-4
TGTGCCAGCAGCCTGCTAGCGGGGGGCCAAGAGACCCAGTACTTC | CASSLLAGGQETQYF | . | TRBJ2-5 | TRBD2 | TRBV7-9
TGTGCCAGCAGCGATCTTCCAGGGGTGAACACTGAAGCTTTCTTT | CASSDLPGVNTEAFF | . | TRBJ1-1 | . | TRBV9
TGTGCCAGCAGTGAAATAGGGATCCCCTTAGGAGGCTACACCTTC | CASSEIGIPLGGYTF | . | TRBJ1-2 | . | TRBV6-1
TGTGCCAGCAGCTTGGCCGGGCGACTAGCCCCCTACAATGAGCAGTTCTTC | CASSLAGRLAPYNEQFF | . | TRBJ2-1 | TRBD2 | TRBV5-6
TGTGCCAGCAGCTTTATAGCGGTAGGGAGCACAGATACGCAGTATTTT | CASSFIAVGSTDTQYF | . | TRBJ2-3 | . | TRBV7-9
TGTGCCAGCAGTCCCTGGGCAGGGAGTAACTATGGCTACACCTTC | CASSPWAGSNYGYTF | . | TRBJ1-2 | . | TRBV25-1
TGTGCCAGCAGTTACTCGCCGGGGAACACTGAAGCTTTCTTT | CASSYSPGNTEAFF | . | TRBJ1-1 | . | TRBV6-5
TGTGCCAGCAGCGTCTCCGGGACGGACTACAATGAGCAGTTCTTC | CASSVSGTDYNEQFF | . | TRBJ2-1 | . | TRBV9
TGTGCCAGTAGTATTGGGACAGGGGAATATGGCTACACCTTC | CASSIGTGEYGYTF | . | TRBJ1-2 | TRBD1 | TRBV19
TGCGCCAGCAGCCAAGAGTTCCTCCTCAATACCGGGGAGCTGTTTTTT | CASSQEFLLNTGELFF | . | TRBJ2-2 | . | TRBV4-1
TGTGCCAGCGGTGGGGGGGGTAATGAAAAACTGTTTTTT | CASGGGGNEKLFF | . | TRBJ1-4 | . | TRBV7-6
TGCGCCAGCAGCCAAGACCCGCCATTACCCCTCCACTTT | CASSQDPPLPLHF | . | TRBJ1-6 | . | TRBV4-3
TGTGCCAGCAGCTTAGGAGAGTACTATGGCTACACCTTC | CASSLGEYYGYTF | . | TRBJ1-2 | . | TRBV7-8
TGCGCCAGCAGCCAAGGCGTTAGCGGGACGAAGACCCAGTACTTC | CASSQGVSGTKTQYF | once | TRBJ2-5 | TRBD2 | TRBV4-3
TGTGCCAGCTCACCACCGGAGCTAGCGGGCACCTACGAGCAGTACTTC | CASSPPELAGTYEQYF | . | TRBJ2-7 | TRBD2 | TRBV18
TGCGCCAGCAGCCCCGACAGGTTCGGGGCCAACGTCCTGACTTTC | CASSPDRFGANVLTF | once | TRBJ2-6 | . | TRBV4-1
TGTGCCAGCAGTTTATCGCATGCAGATACGCAGTATTTT | CASSLSHADTQYF | . | TRBJ2-3 | . | TRBV27
TGTGCCAGCAGCGTGTCTGTCGGTGGAAACACTGAAGCTTTCTTT | CASSVSVGGNTEAFF | . | TRBJ1-1 | . | TRBV9
TGTGCCAGCAGCCACCGGGACAGGGGGCCAGATACGCAGTATTTT | CASSHRDRGPDTQYF | . | TRBJ2-3 | TRBD1 | TRBV7-9
TGTGCCAGCAGCCCAGGGGGACATTTGAAAGAGACCCAGTACTTC | CASSPGGHLKETQYF | . | TRBJ2-5 | TRBD1 | TRBV11-3
TGTGCCAGCAGCGGCATGGGGCCGACTAATGAAAAACTGTTTTTT | CASSGMGPTNEKLFF | . | TRBJ1-4 | . | TRBV11-2
TGTGCCAGCAGTACTACGGGGGGCCGGCGTTATGAGCAGTTCTTC | CASSTTGGRRYEQFF | . | TRBJ2-1 | . | TRBV7-9
TGCAGCGCCCGAGCATCCTTTATGAACACTGAAGCTTTCTTT | CSARASFMNTEAFF | . | TRBJ1-1 | . | TRBV29-1
TGCGCCAGCAGTCCAAGAGGGACAACGAACACTGAAGCTTTCTTT | CASSPRGTTNTEAFF | few | TRBJ1-1 | . | TRBV4-1
TGCGCCAGCAGCCAATCAAAGGGGACCTACGAGCAGTACTTC | CASSQSKGTYEQYF | few | TRBJ2-7 | . | TRBV4-1
TGTGCCAGCAGTTTGCGTCCCTACGAGCAGTACTTC | CASSLRPYEQYF | . | TRBJ2-7 | . | TRBV28
TGTGCCAGCAGGGGGACTAGCGGGAGTTGGTATACGCAGTATTTT | CASRGTSGSWYTQYF | . | TRBJ2-3 | TRBD2 | TRBV7-9
TGTGCCAGCTCACCCTCGCGACAGGATCTCCCTGACGCTGAAGCTTTCTTT | CASSPSRQDLPDAEAFF | . | TRBJ1-1 | . | TRBV18
TGTGCCAGCAGTTTGGAGGGACAGGGAGTGGATGAGCAGTTCTTC | CASSLEGQGVDEQFF | . | TRBJ2-1 | TRBD1 | TRBV27
TGTGCCAGCAGCCCCGGGGGTGGTTACAATGAGCAGTTCTTC | CASSPGGGYNEQFF | . | TRBJ2-1 | . | TRBV5-4
TGCGCCAGCAAGTTGGGGGTGGATAATGAAAAACTGTTTTTT | CASKLGVDNEKLFF | . | TRBJ1-4 | . | TRBV5-1
TGTGCCAGCAGTTCTTATACCGGGACACGGAACACTGAAGCTTTCTTT | CASSSYTGTRNTEAFF | . | TRBJ1-1 | . | TRBV27
TGTGCCAGCAGCGGGACGGATAGCAATCAGCCCCAGCATTTT | CASSGTDSNQPQHF | . | TRBJ1-5 | . | TRBV11-2
TGTGCCAGCAGTTACGGGACAGGGGTTTCGGCTTTCTTT | CASSYGTGVSAFF | . | TRBJ1-1 | TRBD1 | TRBV6-5
TGTGCCTGGAGAGAGGGACAATACAACTATGGCTACACCTTC | CAWREGQYNYGYTF | few | TRBJ1-2 | . | TRBV30
TGTGCCAGCTCACCTAGACAGACCCGTGATACGCAGTATTTT | CASSPRQTRDTQYF | . | TRBJ2-3 | . | TRBV18
TGTGCCAGTAGTATAGATGCCGGGGATGAAAAACTGTTTTTT | CASSIDAGDEKLFF | . | TRBJ1-4 | . | TRBV19
TGTGCCAGCAGCTTAGAAGGGGGCCAAGAGACCCAGTACTTC | CASSLEGGQETQYF | . | TRBJ2-5 | . | TRBV7-7
TGTGCCAGCAGCTTACCGGGACAGGGCGTTCGCACAGATACGCAGTATTTT | CASSLPGQGVRTDTQYF | . | TRBJ2-3 | TRBD1 | TRBV5-7
TGCGCCAGCAGCCAAGGAGACGCAGGGGACTACGAGCAGTACTTC | CASSQGDAGDYEQYF | . | TRBJ2-7 | . | TRBV4-1